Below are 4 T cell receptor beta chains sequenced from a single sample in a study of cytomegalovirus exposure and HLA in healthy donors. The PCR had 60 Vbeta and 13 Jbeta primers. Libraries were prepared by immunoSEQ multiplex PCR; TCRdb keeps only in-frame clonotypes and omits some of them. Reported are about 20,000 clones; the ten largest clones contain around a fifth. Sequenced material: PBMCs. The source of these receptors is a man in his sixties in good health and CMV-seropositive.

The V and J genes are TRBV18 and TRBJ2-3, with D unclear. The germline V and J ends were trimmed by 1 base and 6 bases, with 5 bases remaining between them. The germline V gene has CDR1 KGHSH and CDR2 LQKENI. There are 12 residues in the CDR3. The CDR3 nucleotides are TGTGCCAGCTCACCACTCTCTGATACGCAGTATTTT. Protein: CASSPLSDTQYF.

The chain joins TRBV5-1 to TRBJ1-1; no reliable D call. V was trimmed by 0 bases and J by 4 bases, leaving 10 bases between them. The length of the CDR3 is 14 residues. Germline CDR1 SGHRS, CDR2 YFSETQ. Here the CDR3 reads CASSLESGGTEAFF. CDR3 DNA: TGCGCCAGCAGCTTGGAGTCCGGCGGCACTGAAGCTTTCTTT. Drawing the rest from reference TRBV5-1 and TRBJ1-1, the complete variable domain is KAGVTQTPRYLIKTRGQQVTLSCSPISGHRSVSWYQQTPGQGLQFLFEYFSETQRNKGNFPGRFSGRQFSNSRSEMNVSTLELGDSALYLCASSLESGGTEAFFGQGTRLTVV.

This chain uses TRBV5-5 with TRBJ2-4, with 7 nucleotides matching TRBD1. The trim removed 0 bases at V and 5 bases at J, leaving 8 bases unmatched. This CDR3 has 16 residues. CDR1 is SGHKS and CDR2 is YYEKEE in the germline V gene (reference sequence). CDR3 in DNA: TGTGCCAGCAGCTTGGCCCCGACAGGGTATGAAAACATTCAGTACTTC. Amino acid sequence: CASSLAPTGYENIQYF.

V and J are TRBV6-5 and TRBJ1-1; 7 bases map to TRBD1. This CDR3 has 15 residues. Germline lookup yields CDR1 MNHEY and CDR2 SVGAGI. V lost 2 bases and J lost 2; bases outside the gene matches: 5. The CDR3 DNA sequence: TGTGCCAGCAGTTACAACAGGGGATTCAACACTGAAGCTTTCTTT. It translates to CASSYNRGFNTEAFF.